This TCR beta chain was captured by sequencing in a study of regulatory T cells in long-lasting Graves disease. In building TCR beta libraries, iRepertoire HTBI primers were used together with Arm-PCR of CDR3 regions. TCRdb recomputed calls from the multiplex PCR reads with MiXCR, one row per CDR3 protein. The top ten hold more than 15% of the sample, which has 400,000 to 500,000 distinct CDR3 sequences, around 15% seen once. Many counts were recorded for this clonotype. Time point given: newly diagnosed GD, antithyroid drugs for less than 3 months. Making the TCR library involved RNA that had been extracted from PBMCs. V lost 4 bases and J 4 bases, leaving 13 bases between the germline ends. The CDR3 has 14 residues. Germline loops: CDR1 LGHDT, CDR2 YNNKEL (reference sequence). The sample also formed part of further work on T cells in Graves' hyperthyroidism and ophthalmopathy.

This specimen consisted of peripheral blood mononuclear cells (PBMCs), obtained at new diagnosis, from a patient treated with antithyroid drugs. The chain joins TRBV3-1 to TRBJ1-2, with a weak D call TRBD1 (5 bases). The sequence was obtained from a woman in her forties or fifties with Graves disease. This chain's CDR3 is CASSPRGSLYGYTF. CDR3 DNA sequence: TGTGCCAGCAGCCCAAGGGGCAGCCTCTATGGCTACACCTTC.